Listed here are 3 T cell receptor beta chains from one sample, sequenced in a study of T cell changes during pregnancy in multiple sclerosis. This table comes from immunoSEQ multiplex PCR, and its TCRdb copy is limited to in-frame clones, with some not included. The data hold fewer than 50,000 clones, with 94% observed a single time. The sample here was CD4+ T cells from peripheral blood mononuclear cells, taken in the third trimester of pregnancy. The receptors here all came from a female donor with multiple sclerosis, enrolled in a pregnancy study.

This chain uses TRBV11-2 with TRBJ2-1; 9 bases fit TRBD2. Germline trimming cut 4 bases from V and 2 bases from J; bases unmatched to any gene: 3. The germline CDR1 and CDR2 sequences are SGHAT and FQNNGV. The length of the CDR3 is 15 residues. CDR3 DNA sequence: TGTGCCAGCAGCTCTGTAGCGGGAGCCTACAATGAGCAGTTCTTC. Translating gives CASSSVAGAYNEQFF.

The CDR3 nucleotides read TGCGCCAGCAGCTTGGTCTTTCGAGCTAGCACAGATACGCAGTATTTT. Protein: CASSLVFRASTDTQYF. V gene TRBV5-1 combines with J gene TRBJ2-3; D call uncertain. V was cut by 0 bases and J by 0 bases, with 11 bases left in between. From germline, CDR1 is SGHRS and CDR2 YFSETQ. The CDR3 is made up of 16 amino acids.

The genes are TRBV6-4 and TRBJ2-1; 11 nucleotides line up with TRBD1. The V and J ends lost 0 bases and 6 bases, in that order; junction bases with no gene match: 1. CDR3 size: 15 residues. CDR1 and CDR2 (germline): MRHNA, SNTAGT. CDR3 DNA: TGTGCCAGCAGTGACTCGGGGACAGGGGGCAATGAGCAGTTCTTC. It specifies CASSDSGTGGNEQFF.